This TCR beta chain appears in the sequencing data of a study of T cell repertoires in cytomegalovirus infection. At the level of the study: The authors used CMV epitopes that were HLA-C-restricted (recently identified) and HLA-B-restricted (well studied). Public TCR beta signatures provided an indication of both CMV infection and a matching HLA type. The study's findings and limits: Predominance within the ex vivo response was attributable to HLA-C-restricted CMV-specific TCR beta clonotypes. Cumulative frequency (of public TCR beta family members) identified carriers of CMV plus the relevant HLA.

The trim removed 5 bases at V and 7 bases at J, leaving 12 bases unmatched. Looked up from germline, CDR1 is LNHDA and CDR2 is SQIVND (reference sequence). CDR3 length: 17 residues. This clonotype was picked up a small number of times. Its antigen is currently unknown. TCRdb recomputed calls from the reads with MiXCR, one row per CDR3 protein. The sample lists some 900,000 distinct CDR3 sequences, 32% occurring once. The starting material was cultured CD8+ T cells from PBMCs, obtained from culture after CMV antigen stimulation. The rearrangement links TRBV19 to TRBJ2-1, with 12 bases that match TRBD1. The clonotype was recovered from a human donor in good health (CMV status not recorded). Some clones in this sample may be carry-over from other donors' samples. The chain's CDR3 is CASSPRDRGRSANEQFF. In DNA, the CDR3 is TGTGCCAGTAGTCCGCGGGACAGGGGGCGAAGCGCAAATGAGCAGTTCTTC.